These T cell receptor beta chains were read from a single sample in a study of blood T cell repertoires in COVID-19. Assay: immunoSEQ multiplex PCR; the TCRdb copy retains only in-frame clones and omits some. Of under 250,000 clones listed, around four fifths are singletons. Sequencing used PBMCs or T cells enriched from blood (not recorded which). The receptors derive from a woman aged 50 to 65 who had been exposed to COVID-19. Both conserved end residues are part of each CDR3. The D gene is left open where the match is weak. The size field is filled for only some rows; it gives once, few, many or a size class.

CDR3,DNA,D,length,size,J,V
CASTRAPPGEQYF,TGTGCCAGCACTCGTGCACCTCCCGGCGAGCAGTACTTC,NA,13,NA,TRBJ2-7,TRBV7-8
CASSLNRGLAGELFF,TGTGCCAGCAGCTTAAACAGGGGGCTTGCCGGGGAGCTGTTTTTT,TRBD1,15,few,TRBJ2-2,TRBV11-2
CAWSVRDLPFDEQFF,TGTGCCTGGAGTGTACGAGACTTACCGTTCGATGAGCAGTTCTTC,NA,15,once,TRBJ2-1,TRBV30
CASSIVAGGLTEQFF,TGTGCCAGTAGTATAGTAGCGGGGGGGCTAACTGAGCAGTTCTTC,TRBD2,15,NA,TRBJ2-1,TRBV19
CSAGTEYEQYF,TGCAGCGCCGGGACAGAATACGAGCAGTACTTC,TRBD1,11,once,TRBJ2-7,TRBV29-1
CAAQRGFDEQFF,TGTGCCGCCCAGAGAGGGTTTGATGAGCAGTTCTTC,NA,12,NA,TRBJ2-1,TRBV30
CASSLGWADSGSTEAFF,TGTGCCAGCAGCTTAGGGTGGGCGGACAGTGGGAGCACTGAAGCTTTCTTT,NA,17,few,TRBJ1-1,TRBV7-8
CASSRQGTDTQYF,TGTGCCAGCAGCAGGCAGGGCACAGATACGCAGTATTTT,NA,13,NA,TRBJ2-3,TRBV6-6
CASSLEPSVNTEAFF,TGTGCCAGCAGCTTGGAACCCTCAGTGAACACTGAAGCTTTCTTT,NA,15,NA,TRBJ1-1,TRBV5-4
CASSPRGQFYGYTF,TGTGCCAGCAGCCCGAGAGGGCAGTTCTATGGCTACACCTTC,NA,14,NA,TRBJ1-2,TRBV3-1/TRBV3-2
CASSTTSMNTEAFF,TGTGCCAGCAGTACTACGAGTATGAACACTGAAGCTTTCTTT,NA,14,NA,TRBJ1-1,TRBV28